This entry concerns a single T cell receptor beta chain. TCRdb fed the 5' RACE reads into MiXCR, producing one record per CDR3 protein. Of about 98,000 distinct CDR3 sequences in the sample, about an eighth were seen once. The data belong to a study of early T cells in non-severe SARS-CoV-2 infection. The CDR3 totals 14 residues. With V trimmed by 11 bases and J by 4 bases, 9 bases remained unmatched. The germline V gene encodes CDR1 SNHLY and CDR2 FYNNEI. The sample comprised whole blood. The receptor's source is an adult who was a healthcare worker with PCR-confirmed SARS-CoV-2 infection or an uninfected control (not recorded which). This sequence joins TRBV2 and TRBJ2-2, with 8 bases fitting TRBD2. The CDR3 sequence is CAYQVGRATGELFF. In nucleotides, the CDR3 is TGTGCCTACCAGGTCGGGAGGGCCACCGGGGAGCTGTTTTTT.